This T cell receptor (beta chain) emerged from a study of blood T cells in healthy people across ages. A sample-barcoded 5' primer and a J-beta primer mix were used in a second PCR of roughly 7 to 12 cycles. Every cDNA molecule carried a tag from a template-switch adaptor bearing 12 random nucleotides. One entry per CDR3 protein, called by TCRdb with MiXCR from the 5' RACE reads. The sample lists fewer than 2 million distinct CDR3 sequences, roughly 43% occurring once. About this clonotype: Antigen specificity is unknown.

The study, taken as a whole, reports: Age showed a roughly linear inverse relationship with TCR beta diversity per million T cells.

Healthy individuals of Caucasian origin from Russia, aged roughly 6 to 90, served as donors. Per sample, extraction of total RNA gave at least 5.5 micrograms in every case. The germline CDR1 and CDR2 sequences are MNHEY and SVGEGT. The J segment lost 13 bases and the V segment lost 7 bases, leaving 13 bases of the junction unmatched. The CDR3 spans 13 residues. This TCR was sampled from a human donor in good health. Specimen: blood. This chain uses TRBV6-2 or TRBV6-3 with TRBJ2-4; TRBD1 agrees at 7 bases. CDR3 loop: CASTKTGYDEQYF. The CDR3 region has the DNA TGTGCCAGCACCAAGACAGGGTACGATGAGCAGTACTTC.